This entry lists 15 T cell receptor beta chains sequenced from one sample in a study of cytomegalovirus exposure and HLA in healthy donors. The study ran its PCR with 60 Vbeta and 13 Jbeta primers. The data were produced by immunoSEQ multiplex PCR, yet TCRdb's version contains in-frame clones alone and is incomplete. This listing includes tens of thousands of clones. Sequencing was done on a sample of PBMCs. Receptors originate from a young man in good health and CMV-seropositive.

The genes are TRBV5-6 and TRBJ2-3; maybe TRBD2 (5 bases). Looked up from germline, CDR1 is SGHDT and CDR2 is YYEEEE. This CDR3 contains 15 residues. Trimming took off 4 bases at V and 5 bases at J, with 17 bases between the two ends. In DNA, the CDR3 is TGTGCCAGCAGCCTCCGAGGGCCCGAGCGAGATACGCAGTATTTT. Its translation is CASSLRGPERDTQYF.

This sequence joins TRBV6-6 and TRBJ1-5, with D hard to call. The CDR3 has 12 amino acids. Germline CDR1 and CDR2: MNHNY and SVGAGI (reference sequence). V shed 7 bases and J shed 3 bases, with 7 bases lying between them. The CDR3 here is CASTENNQPQHF. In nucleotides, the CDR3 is TGTGCCAGCACCGAGAACAATCAGCCCCAGCATTTT.

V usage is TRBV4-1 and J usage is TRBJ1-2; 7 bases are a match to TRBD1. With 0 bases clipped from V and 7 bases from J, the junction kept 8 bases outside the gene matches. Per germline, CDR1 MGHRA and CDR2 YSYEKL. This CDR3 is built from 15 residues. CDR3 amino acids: CASSQDGAGQAGYTF. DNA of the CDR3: TGCGCCAGCAGCCAAGATGGGGCCGGACAGGCTGGCTACACCTTC.

Here the CDR3 DNA reads TGTGCCAGCAGCTTAGAACAGGGGGTCCCCGAGCAGTACTTC. Residues: CASSLEQGVPEQYF. This chain uses TRBV7-2 with TRBJ2-7; TRBD1 agrees at 8 bases. J was trimmed by 6 bases and V by 1 base; bases with no gene match: 5. This CDR3 has 14 amino acids. Germline CDR1 SGHTA, CDR2 FQGNSA.

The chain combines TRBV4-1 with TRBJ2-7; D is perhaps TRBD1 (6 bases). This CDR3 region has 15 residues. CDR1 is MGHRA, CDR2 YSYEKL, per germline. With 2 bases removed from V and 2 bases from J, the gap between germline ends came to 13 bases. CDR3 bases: TGCGCCAGCAGCCAACTATGGACAGAACCCTACGAGCAGTACTTC. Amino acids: CASSQLWTEPYEQYF.

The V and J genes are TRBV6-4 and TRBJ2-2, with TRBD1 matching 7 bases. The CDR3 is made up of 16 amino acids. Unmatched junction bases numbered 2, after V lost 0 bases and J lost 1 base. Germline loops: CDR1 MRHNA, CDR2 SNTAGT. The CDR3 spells CASSDSGQRNTGELFF. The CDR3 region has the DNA TGTGCCAGCAGTGACTCGGGACAGCGGAACACCGGGGAGCTGTTTTTT.

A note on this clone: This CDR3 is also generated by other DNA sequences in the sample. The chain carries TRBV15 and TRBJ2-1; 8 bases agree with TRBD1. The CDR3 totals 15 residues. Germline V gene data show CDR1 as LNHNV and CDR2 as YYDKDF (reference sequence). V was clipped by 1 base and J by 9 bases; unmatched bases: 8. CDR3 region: CATSRATGDRGEQFF. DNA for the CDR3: TGTGCCACCAGCAGAGCAACCGGAGACAGGGGTGAGCAGTTCTTC. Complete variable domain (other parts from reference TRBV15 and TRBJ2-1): DAMVIQNPRYQVTQFGKPVTLSCSQTLNHNVMYWYQQKSSQAPKLLFHYYDKDFNNEADTPDNFQSRRPNTSFCFLDIRSPGLGDTAMYLCATSRATGDRGEQFFGPGTRLTVL.

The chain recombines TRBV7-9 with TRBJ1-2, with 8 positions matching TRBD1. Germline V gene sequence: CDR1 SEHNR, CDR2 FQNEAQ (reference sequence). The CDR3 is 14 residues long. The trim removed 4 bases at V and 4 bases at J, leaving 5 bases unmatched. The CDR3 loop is CASSSGGAIYGYTF. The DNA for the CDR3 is TGTGCCAGCAGCTCAGGGGGCGCGATCTATGGCTACACCTTC.

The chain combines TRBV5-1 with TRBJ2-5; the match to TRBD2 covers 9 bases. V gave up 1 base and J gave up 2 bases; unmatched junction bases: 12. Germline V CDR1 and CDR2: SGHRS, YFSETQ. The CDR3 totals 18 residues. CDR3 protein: CASSLMWIAGAPQETQYF. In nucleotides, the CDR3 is TGCGCCAGCAGCTTGATGTGGATAGCGGGGGCCCCACAAGAGACCCAGTACTTC.

The CDR3: CASSHSSDYRGEQYF. DNA for the CDR3: TGTGCCAGCAGCCATTCCTCGGACTACCGGGGGGAGCAGTACTTC. The rearrangement uses TRBV14 and TRBJ2-7; possible D gene TRBD2, 6 bases. The CDR3 is made up of 15 amino acids. Germline V gives CDR1 SGHDN, CDR2 FVKESK. Trimming took 3 bases from V and 7 from J, leaving 19 bases between them.

CDR3 DNA: TGTGCCAGCAGCTTAGGACAGGGGACCAACACTGAAGCTTTCTTT. This encodes CASSLGQGTNTEAFF. V and J are TRBV7-9 and TRBJ1-1; 8 bases match TRBD1. The CDR3 is 15 residues long. Germline V gene lookup returns CDR1 SEHNR and CDR2 FQNEAQ (reference sequence). V lost 1 base to trimming and J lost 2 bases; unmatched junction nucleotides: 3.

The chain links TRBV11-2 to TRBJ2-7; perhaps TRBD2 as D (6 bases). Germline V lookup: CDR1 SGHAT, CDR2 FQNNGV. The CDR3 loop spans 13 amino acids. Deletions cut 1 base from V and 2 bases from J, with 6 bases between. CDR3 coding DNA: TGTGCCAGCAGCTTAGCGGGGGCCTACGAGCAGTACTTC. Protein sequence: CASSLAGAYEQYF.

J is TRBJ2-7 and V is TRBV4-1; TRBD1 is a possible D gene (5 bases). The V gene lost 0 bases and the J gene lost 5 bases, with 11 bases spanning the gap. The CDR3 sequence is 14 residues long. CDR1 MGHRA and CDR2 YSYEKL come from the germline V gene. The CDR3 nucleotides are TGCGCCAGCAGCCAAGACCAGGGTGCCGACGAGCAGTACTTC. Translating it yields CASSQDQGADEQYF.

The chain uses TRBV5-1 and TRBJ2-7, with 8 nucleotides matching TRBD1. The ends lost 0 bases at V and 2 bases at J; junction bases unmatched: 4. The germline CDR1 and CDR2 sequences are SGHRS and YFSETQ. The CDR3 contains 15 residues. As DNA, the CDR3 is TGCGCCAGCAGCTTGGGGAGACAGGGGCCCTACGAGCAGTACTTC. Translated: CASSLGRQGPYEQYF. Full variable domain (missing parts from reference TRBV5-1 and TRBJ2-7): KAGVTQTPRYLIKTRGQQVTLSCSPISGHRSVSWYQQTPGQGLQFLFEYFSETQRNKGNFPGRFSGRQFSNSRSEMNVSTLELGDSALYLCASSLGRQGPYEQYFGPGTRLTVT.

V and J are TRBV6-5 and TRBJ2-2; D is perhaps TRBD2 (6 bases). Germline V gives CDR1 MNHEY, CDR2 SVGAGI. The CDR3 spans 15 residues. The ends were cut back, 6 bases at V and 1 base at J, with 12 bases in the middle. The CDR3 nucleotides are TGTGCCAGCAGGTTTAGCGGAAGGAACACCGGGGAGCTGTTTTTT. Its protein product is CASRFSGRNTGELFF.